These 15 T cell receptor beta chains originate from one sample sequenced in a study of T cell responses to AZD1222 COVID-19 vaccine. Sequenced by immunoSEQ multiplex PCR; TCRdb stores in-frame clones only, minus some. The sample lists approximately 150,000 clones, around 91% occurring once. Sequenced here: peripheral blood, sampled 28 days after the second AZD1222 dose. Receptors were obtained from an adult who received the AZD1222 COVID-19 vaccine.

The chain recombines TRBV9 with TRBJ2-1, with 7 bases that match TRBD1. The junction had 4 bases not matched to a gene; V was cut back by 0 bases and J by 7 bases. Germline CDR1 and CDR2: SGDLS and YYNGEE. This CDR3 spans 14 amino acids. CDR3 nucleotides: TGTGCCAGCAGCGTAGCTGAGGGGGCGAATGAGCAGTTCTTC. It codes for CASSVAEGANEQFF.

This sequence joins TRBV9 and TRBJ2-1; the D is unclear. Trimming removed 0 bases from V and 5 bases from J, with 6 bases in between. CDR3 size: 13 residues. From germline, CDR1 is SGDLS and CDR2 YYNGEE. The CDR3 nucleotides read TGTGCCAGCAGCGTAGGGATAAACAATGAGCAGTTCTTC. This codes for CASSVGINNEQFF.

This clone was found once. The CDR3 is CASSQVQGPYTEAFF. The CDR3 nucleotides are TGCGCCAGCAGCCAAGTCCAGGGCCCCTATACTGAAGCTTTCTTT. The V and J genes are TRBV4-1 and TRBJ1-1; D is possibly TRBD1 (5 bases). CDR1 and CDR2 from the germline V gene are MGHRA and YSYEKL. The V end lost 1 base, the J end lost 5 bases, and 14 bases lay between the germline ends. CDR3 length: 15 amino acids.

This chain uses TRBV11-2 with TRBJ2-3, with TRBD2 matching over 14 bases. V shed 4 bases, J shed 4 bases, and the junction held 4 bases outside the gene matches. This CDR3 comprises 16 residues. Germline CDR1 SGHAT, CDR2 FQNNGV. CDR3 sequence: CASSSMTSGGADTQYF. In nucleotides, the CDR3 is TGTGCCAGCAGCTCCATGACTAGCGGGGGGGCAGATACGCAGTATTTT.

The genes are TRBV19 and TRBJ1-5; D uncertain. The CDR3 contains 13 residues. Per germline, CDR1 LNHDA and CDR2 SQIVND (reference sequence). V shed 10 bases and J shed 3 bases, with 13 bases lying between them. The CDR3 spells CATGGPFNQPQHF. CDR3 nucleotides: TGTGCCACCGGAGGTCCGTTCAATCAGCCCCAGCATTTT.

The chain uses TRBV28 and TRBJ2-7, with 10 nucleotides matching TRBD1. Unmatched junction bases numbered 10, after V lost 5 bases and J lost 6 bases. The length of the CDR3 is 15 residues. Per germline, CDR1 MDHEN and CDR2 SYDVKM. The CDR3 DNA follows: TGTGCCAGCAGTCCCGGGACAGGGGTAGCCGCCGAGCAGTACGTC. Its protein product is CASSPGTGVAAEQYV.

The CDR3 DNA reads TGTGCCAGCAGCGCCACGCCGGGACTAGCAAACACCGGGGAGCTGTTTTTT. Translation gives CASSATPGLANTGELFF. The chain carries TRBV9 and TRBJ2-2; 9 bases are shared with TRBD2. This CDR3 contains 17 residues. CDR1 and CDR2 (germline): SGDLS, YYNGEE. V trimming: 3 bases; J trimming: 2 bases; junction bases outside the gene matches: 8.

This sequence joins TRBV6-5 and TRBJ1-1; possible D gene TRBD1, 6 bases. Looked up from germline, CDR1 is MNHEY and CDR2 is SVGAGI. The CDR3 has 15 residues. V lost 5 bases and J 4 bases, leaving 17 bases between the germline ends. CDR3 residues: CASSQAGARGTEAFF. The CDR3 DNA reads as TGTGCCAGCAGTCAGGCAGGGGCGCGGGGCACTGAAGCTTTCTTT.

The sample holds one count of this clone. The chain uses TRBV15 and TRBJ1-5; D might be TRBD1 (5 bases). This CDR3 is built from 14 residues. V was shortened by 0 bases and J by 6 bases, with 9 bases between the two germline ends. Germline loops: CDR1 LNHNV, CDR2 YYDKDF (reference sequence). The CDR3 DNA is TGTGCCACCAGCAGAGATCGGGGGGTTCAGCCCCAGCATTTT. It codes for CATSRDRGVQPQHF.

This clone has more than one count but fewer than ten. The CDR3 loop is CSASLTSGGDNEQFF. DNA of the CDR3: TGCAGTGCTAGTTTGACTAGCGGGGGGGACAATGAGCAGTTCTTC. This sequence joins TRBV20-1 and TRBJ2-1, with TRBD2 identical over 14 bases. Germline CDR1 is DFQATT and CDR2 is SNEGSKA (reference sequence). V shed 3 bases, J shed 5 bases, and the junction held 3 bases outside the gene matches. The CDR3 has 15 residues.

The CDR3 loop is CASSLGGGYGYTF. The CDR3 nucleotides are TGTGCCAGCAGCTTGGGGGGCGGCTATGGCTACACCTTC. V gene TRBV5-6 combines with J gene TRBJ1-2; TRBD1 might be the D (5 bases). CDR1 and CDR2 (germline): SGHDT, YYEEEE. The CDR3 loop spans 13 amino acids. The V end lost 0 bases, the J end lost 4 bases, and 7 bases lay between the germline ends.

The V gene is TRBV6-5, the J gene TRBJ1-3, with D hard to call. Germline CDR1 is MNHEY and CDR2 is SVGAGI. This CDR3 has 15 residues. V was trimmed by 2 bases and J by 4 bases, leaving 12 bases between them. CDR3 in amino acids: CASSYLPWRGNTIYF. The DNA of the CDR3 is TGTGCCAGCAGTTACCTCCCTTGGAGGGGAAACACCATATATTTT.

The rearrangement joins TRBV4-1 to TRBJ2-1, with 9 positions matching TRBD2. CDR1 is MGHRA and CDR2 is YSYEKL in the germline V gene. The CDR3 totals 17 residues. Trimming at V came to 1 base and at J to 0 bases, leaving 4 bases not matched to a gene. The CDR3 protein is CASSQASGRLSYNEQFF. For the CDR3, the DNA is TGCGCCAGCAGCCAAGCGAGCGGGAGGCTCTCCTACAATGAGCAGTTCTTC.

This clone was seen only once. The rearrangement joins TRBV27 to TRBJ1-1; perhaps TRBD1 as D (5 bases). The germline gives CDR1 MNHEY, CDR2 SMNVEV (reference sequence). CDR3 size: 14 residues. Trimming removed 2 bases at V and 6 bases at J, with 13 bases between. The CDR3 DNA follows: TGTGCCAGCAGTTTACAGGGAGGGTCCCCTGAAGCTTTCTTT. Translated, it gives CASSLQGGSPEAFF.

V is TRBV14 and J is TRBJ2-1, with D perhaps given as TRBD1 or TRBD2 (6 bases each). The CDR3 loop spans 17 amino acids. Germline CDR1 reads SGHDN; CDR2 reads FVKESK. The V gene lost 4 bases and the J gene lost 2 bases, with 18 bases spanning the gap. CDR3 amino acids: CASSPQTRGLAYNEQFF. As DNA, the CDR3 is TGTGCCAGCAGCCCTCAGACCCGGGGGCTCGCCTACAATGAGCAGTTCTTC.